This T cell receptor (beta chain) was captured by sequencing in a study of T cells in Graves' hyperthyroidism and ophthalmopathy. Background on the study: Before treatment of any kind, peripheral blood was taken at initial diagnosis. Study-wide results and caveats: Researchers found most expanded thyroid clonotypes above 0.001 in blood as well. The model forecast ophthalmopathy, anticipating it by a median roughly 6.5 months before onset.

TCR beta CDR3 regions were amplified from RNA transcripts. The HTBI primer set drove a first-round RT-PCR of the TCR CDR3. One entry per CDR3 protein, called by TCRdb with MiXCR from the multiplex PCR reads. The profile shows 250,000 or so distinct CDR3 sequences, roughly 14% of them singletons. This clonotype was seen only a few times. Its target is not known. The CDR3 totals 14 residues. Trimming removed 5 bases from V and 2 bases from J; junction bases left unmatched: 6. Germline values: CDR1 MDHEN, CDR2 SYDVKM. Initially, at the first diagnosis of hyperthyroidism and before any ophthalmopathy symptoms, blood was sampled.

The sequenced material came from blood. The chain recombines TRBV28 with TRBJ2-7; 7 positions match TRBD1. The TCR comes from a woman between 40 and 50 years old with Graves' hyperthyroidism that later progressed to Graves' ophthalmopathy. The CDR3 loop is CASSPLGGPYEQYF. In nucleotides, the CDR3 is TGTGCCAGCAGTCCCTTAGGGGGCCCCTACGAGCAGTACTTC.